A selection of T cell receptor beta chains follows, all from one sample in a study of cytomegalovirus exposure and HLA in healthy donors. TCRdb's table, derived via immunoSEQ multiplex PCR, lists solely in-frame clones and lacks some. Here the sample spans under 200,000 clones, around 85% being singletons. Sample: PBMCs. These receptors originate from a man in his fifties or sixties in good health and CMV-seropositive. The CDR3 runs from the conserved cysteine through the conserved F or W. D genes are given only for firm matches. Part of the rows lack a size; the others show once, few, many or a class for expanded clones.

D gene	V gene	clone size	J gene	CDR3 DNA	CDR3 protein
NA	TRBV25-1	few	TRBJ2-6	TGTGCCAGCAGTGCGTCCGGGGCCAACGTCCTGACTTTC	CASSASGANVLTF
NA	TRBV6-5	NA	TRBJ2-7	TGTGCCAGCAGTTACCGGGGGACCCACGAGCAGTACTTC	CASSYRGTHEQYF
TRBD1	TRBV15	NA	TRBJ1-1	TGTGCCACCAGCAAGACAGGGTGGGCGAACACTGAAGCTTTCTTT	CATSKTGWANTEAFF
TRBD1	TRBV7-2	NA	TRBJ1-5	TGTGCCAGCAGCTTGGGTTATTTCAGGGGGAGCAATCAGCCCCAGCATTTT	CASSLGYFRGSNQPQHF
TRBD1	TRBV14	NA	TRBJ2-6	TGTGCCAGCAGCCAAAACAGGGGGAGCTCTGGGGCCAACGTCCTGACTTTC	CASSQNRGSSGANVLTF
TRBD1	TRBV7-9	NA	TRBJ2-5	TGTGCCAGCACCCCTGGGACAGGGGGGACCCAGTACTTC	CASTPGTGGTQYF
TRBD1	TRBV5-4	NA	TRBJ1-1	TGTGCCAGCAGCCGCTTCCAGGGGGCTTACACTGAAGCTTTCTTT	CASSRFQGAYTEAFF
NA	TRBV29-1	NA	TRBJ1-5	TGCAGCGTTGAATTAAGGTTAACTCCCTTACTAAATCAGCCCCAGCATTTT	CSVELRLTPLLNQPQHF
NA	TRBV5-1	NA	TRBJ2-3	TGCGCCAGCGGCAGCGAGACCACAGATACGCAGTATTTT	CASGSETTDTQYF
NA	TRBV28	NA	TRBJ1-6	TGTGCCAGCAGCCCAAGGCAGGGATATTCACCCCTCCACTTT	CASSPRQGYSPLHF
NA	TRBV18	NA	TRBJ1-5	TGTGCCAGCGCCAGGGAGGGGGATCAGCCCCAGCATTTT	CASAREGDQPQHF